This T cell receptor beta chain was found in a study of control samples from healthy donors and cancer patients. Produced via immunoSEQ multiplex PCR; TCRdb's table is partial and in-frame only. Found here are over 150,000 clones, approximately 94% of them singletons; the top ten hold less than 15%. Trimming shortened V by 1 base and J by 7 bases, and 9 bases separated the two germline ends. Germline V gene sequence: CDR1 MNHEY, CDR2 SVGEGT. The CDR3 extends over 13 amino acids. Sequencing used PBMCs. This rearrangement joins TRBV6-2 or TRBV6-3 to TRBJ2-3; either TRBD1 or TRBD2 may fit D (5 bases each). The sequence was obtained from a man aged 55 to 69 with colorectal cancer. CDR3 sequence reads: CASSYLGTYTQYF. The CDR3 DNA reads TGTGCCAGCAGTTACTTAGGGACCTATACGCAGTATTTT.